This T cell receptor (beta chain) was found in a study of shared clonotypes between healthy human individuals. Study as a whole: Used for every donor were three CD4 naive, three CD4 memory, two CD8 naive and one CD8 memory plate.

A CD45RA-negative memory subset and a CD45RA+ naive subset were separated from the CD4+ cells. This clone is a singleton in its sample. This CDR3 contains 15 residues. In germline, CDR1 is MDHEN, CDR2 SYDVKM. With V trimmed by 6 bases and J by 5 bases, 10 bases remained unmatched. Genomic DNA belonging to each subset was distributed in equal measure over several immunoSEQ plates. TCRdb's copy holds only in-frame clones and misses some; the assay was immunoSEQ multiplex PCR. Of about 2.4 million clones in the sample, approximately 93% were seen once. This receptor was obtained from a man aged 18-30 years in good health. Some clones in this sample may be carry-over from other donors' samples. V is TRBV28 and J is TRBJ1-1; 9 positions agree with TRBD1. The specimen was naive CD4+ T cells from PBMCs. Specified subset: CD45RA+ positively selected. The CDR3 sequence: CASSTGGGGRTEAFF. The CDR3, as DNA: TGTGCCAGCAGCACAGGGGGCGGTGGAAGAACTGAAGCTTTCTTT.